The 28 T cell receptor beta chains presented below share a single source sample, sequenced in a study of CD8+CD57+ T cells in acquired aplastic anemia (dated by TCRdb to between 2017 and 2018). Flow cytometry had shown CD8+CD57+ cell expansion in the patients selected for sequencing. The sequencing machine was an Illumina HiSeq 2000. TCR beta VDJ combination and CDR3 sequence profiling used genomic DNA as the template. TCRdb's own reprocessing of the public reads used fastp at Q25 and MiXCR and kept productive beta chains. Records with the same CDR3 protein are collapsed into one entry carrying the most frequent genes and DNA. The sample table contains some 170,000 distinct CDR3 sequences; only one count was recorded for roughly 48% of them. The ten largest clones take up roughly 1.2% of the sample. Sequencing was carried out using sorted CD4+, CD8+, or CD8+CD57+ T cells (not recorded which) from PBMCs. The receptors shown here come from a human donor with aplastic anemia.

This clonotype has a count of ten or more. This chain joins TRBV7-2 and TRBJ2-5; maybe TRBD2 (6 bases). Looked up from germline, CDR1 is SGHTA and CDR2 is FQGNSA. V was clipped by 2 bases and J by 1 base, with 14 bases between them. CDR3 length equals 16 residues. The CDR3 region is CASSLLAARFQETQYF. CDR3 nucleotide sequence: TGTGCCAGCAGCTTATTAGCGGCGCGCTTCCAAGAGACCCAGTACTTC.

This clonotype was seen only once. V gene TRBV19 combines with J gene TRBJ2-1, with 9 bases fitting TRBD2. The CDR3 is 15 amino acids. Looked up from germline, CDR1 is LNHDA and CDR2 is SQIVND (reference sequence). The ends lost 7 bases at V and 6 bases at J; junction bases unmatched: 10. As DNA, the CDR3 is TGTGCCAGTAAGGGTCAGGGCGGGAGGGGCAATGAGCAGTTCTTC. This sequence encodes CASKGQGGRGNEQFF.

This clonotype was observed a handful of times. Since a much larger clone is just one base distant, this may be a read error. The chain joins TRBV2 to TRBJ2-5, with 16 nucleotides matching TRBD2. Germline CDR1 is SNHLY and CDR2 is FYNNEI. V dropped 5 bases and J dropped 2; count of bases not matched to a gene: 8. This CDR3 has 18 residues. The CDR3 DNA reads as TGTGCCAGCAGTCCTTCAGTGGGACTAGCGGGGGGGCAAGAGACCCAGTACTTC. Translation: CASSPSVGLAGGQETQYF.

The chain uses TRBV20-1 and TRBJ1-1, with D hard to call. V gave up 6 bases and J gave up 4 bases, with 15 bases separating them. The length of the CDR3 is 13 residues. Germline CDR1 reads DFQATT; CDR2 reads SNEGSKA (reference sequence). This chain's CDR3 is CSADPLLATEAFF. The DNA of the CDR3 is TGCAGTGCCGATCCCCTGTTGGCCACTGAAGCTTTCTTT.

This clonotype was detected ten times or more. V and J are TRBV6-5 and TRBJ1-1; maybe TRBD1 (5 bases). The CDR3 has 13 amino acids. Trimming took 10 bases from V and 1 from J, leaving 13 bases between them. CDR1 is MNHEY, CDR2 SVGAGI, per germline. The CDR3 reads CATREQANTEAFF. In DNA form, the CDR3 reads TGTGCCACCAGGGAGCAGGCGAACACTGAAGCTTTCTTT.

This clonotype was recorded at least ten times. This rearrangement joins TRBV20-1 to TRBJ2-7; 7 bases line up with TRBD1. Germline CDR1 DFQATT, CDR2 SNEGSKA (reference sequence). Losses at the gene ends were 4 bases for V and 4 bases for J; bases not matched to a gene: 16. The CDR3 sequence is 16 residues long. CDR3 sequence reads: CSANPRTGWTGYEQYF. In nucleotides, the CDR3 is TGCAGTGCTAACCCACGGACAGGTTGGACGGGATACGAGCAGTACTTC.

This clonotype has a count of ten or more. The chain carries TRBV6-1 and TRBJ1-2; weak D call: TRBD1 (6 bases). Deletions cut 7 bases from V and 4 bases from J, with 16 bases between. This CDR3 region has 14 residues. The germline CDR1 and CDR2 sequences are MNHNS and SASEGT. The CDR3 DNA is TGTGCCAGCACAATGGGGGACACGTCCTATGGCTACACCTTC. This translates into CASTMGDTSYGYTF.

The table lists this clonotype with many counts. The chain recombines TRBV19 with TRBJ2-1; 14 bases align to TRBD2. Germline V CDR1 and CDR2: LNHDA, SQIVND (reference sequence). V trimming: 5 bases; J trimming: 7 bases; junction bases outside the gene matches: 7. This CDR3 contains 16 residues. The CDR3 region is CASSSPGLAGENEQFF. The DNA of the CDR3 is TGTGCCAGTAGTTCCCCGGGACTAGCGGGGGAAAATGAGCAGTTCTTC. Complete variable domain (other parts from reference TRBV19 and TRBJ2-1): DGGITQSPKYLFRKEGQNVTLSCEQNLNHDAMYWYRQDPGQGLRLIYYSQIVNDFQKGDIAEGYSVSREKKESFPLTVTSAQKNPTAFYLCASSSPGLAGENEQFFGPGTRLTVL.

The chain carries TRBV11-1 and TRBJ1-6, with 8 bases lining up with TRBD1. This CDR3 comprises 16 residues. Per germline, CDR1 SGHAT and CDR2 FQDESV (reference sequence). V trimming: 5 bases; J trimming: 6 bases; junction bases outside the gene matches: 9. This CDR3 reads CASSADRVGANSPLHF. In nucleotides, the CDR3 is TGTGCCAGCAGCGCGGACAGGGTGGGTGCTAATTCACCCCTCCACTTT.

The chain is built from TRBV2 and TRBJ1-2, with 8 bases matching TRBD1. The ends lost 6 bases at V and 6 bases at J; junction bases unmatched: 9. The CDR3 has 14 residues. Germline assignment: CDR1 SNHLY and CDR2 FYNNEI. CDR3 nucleotides: TGTGCCAGCAGACCGATTCAGGGGGCGCATGGCTACACCTTC. This translates into CASRPIQGAHGYTF. Complete variable domain (other parts from reference TRBV2 and TRBJ1-2): EPEVTQTPSHQVTQMGQEVILRCVPISNHLYFYWYRQILGQKVEFLVSFYNNEISEKSEIFDDQFSVERPDGSNFTLKIRSTKLEDSAMYFCASRPIQGAHGYTFGSGTRLTVV.

The genes are TRBV2 and TRBJ2-2; D remains unclear. The V gene's germline CDR1 is SNHLY and CDR2 FYNNEI. This CDR3 has 12 residues. Trimming removed 3 bases at V and 8 bases at J, with 7 bases between. The DNA of the CDR3 is TGTGCCAGCAGTGACGGTTCGGGGGAGCTGTTTTTT. It encodes CASSDGSGELFF.

In DNA, the CDR3 is TGTGCCAGTAGTGACCGGGACAGGGCTGCTTATGGCTACACCTTC. Encoded protein: CASSDRDRAAYGYTF. This chain connects TRBV19 to TRBJ1-2, with 9 positions matching TRBD1. This CDR3 has 15 residues. J was trimmed by 5 bases and V by 5 bases; bases with no gene match: 9. CDR1 is LNHDA and CDR2 is SQIVND in the germline V gene (reference sequence).

In this sample, this clonotype turned up many times. J is TRBJ2-2 and V is TRBV6-1; D gene uncertain. The CDR3 runs 15 residues. The V end was cut by 6 bases, the J end by 4 bases, with 15 bases between. CDR1 is MNHNS, CDR2 SASEGT, per germline. CDR3 residues: CASSVNVGLTGELFF. In nucleotides, the CDR3 is TGTGCCAGCAGCGTTAACGTAGGGCTCACCGGGGAGCTGTTTTTT.

This chain uses TRBV19 with TRBJ2-5; 9 bases line up with TRBD1. Germline V gene sequence: CDR1 LNHDA, CDR2 SQIVND (reference sequence). The junction had 4 bases not matched to a gene; V was cut back by 3 bases and J by 5 bases. This CDR3 has 14 amino acids. CDR3 bases: TGTGCCAGTAGTATTATTGGGACAGGGGAGACCCAGTACTTC. This sequence encodes CASSIIGTGETQYF.

The rearrangement joins TRBV29-1 to TRBJ2-5; TRBD1 aligns across 9 bases. Germline loops: CDR1 SQVTM, CDR2 ANQGSEA. The CDR3 is made up of 14 amino acids. Germline trimming cut 2 bases from V and 5 bases from J; bases unmatched to any gene: 6. Here the CDR3 DNA reads TGCAGCGTTGAATGGGACAGGGTAGGGGAGACCCAGTACTTC. This gives the protein CSVEWDRVGETQYF.

The V gene is TRBV20-1, the J gene TRBJ2-7; the D gene is possibly TRBD2 (5 bases). The germline V gene encodes CDR1 DFQATT and CDR2 SNEGSKA (reference sequence). Trimming took 5 bases from V and 0 from J, leaving 14 bases between them. The CDR3 is 14 residues long. CDR3 nucleotide sequence: TGCAGTGCTCGATACGGCGGGCGCTCCTACGAGCAGTACTTC. This gives the protein CSARYGGRSYEQYF.

This clonotype was recorded at least ten times. V and J are TRBV4-1 and TRBJ2-7; D might be TRBD1 (6 bases). CDR3 length: 15 residues. Per the germline V gene, CDR1 is MGHRA and CDR2 is YSYEKL. The V gene lost 3 bases and the J gene lost 1 base, with 13 bases spanning the gap. The CDR3 protein is CASSHPSTGSYEQYF. Written as DNA, the CDR3 is TGCGCCAGCAGCCACCCTAGTACAGGGTCCTACGAGCAGTACTTC.

A note on this clonotype: At one end the junction does not follow the germline gene, possibly because of a read error. The chain carries TRBV3-1 and TRBJ2-2; a weak D match, TRBD2 (6 bases). This CDR3 is built from 16 residues. The germline gives CDR1 LGHDT, CDR2 YNNKEL (reference sequence). The CDR3 DNA reads as TGTGCCAGCGGCCAAGGTGGAGGGCCTAGGACCGGGGAGCTGTTTTTT. It encodes CASGQGGGPRTGELFF. The whole variable domain, remainder taken from reference TRBV3-1 and TRBJ2-2, is DTAVSQTPKYLVTQMGNDKSIKCEQNLGHDTMYWYKQDSKKFLKIMFSYNNKELIINETVPNRFSPKSPDKAHLNLHINSLELGDSAVYFCASGQGGGPRTGELFFGEGSRLTVL.

In this sample, this clonotype turned up many times. The chain has TRBV7-2 and TRBJ1-2; D unresolved. From germline, CDR1 is SGHTA and CDR2 FQGNSA. Between the trimmed V and J ends, which lost 1 base and 2 bases, there was a span of 5 bases. The CDR3 extends over 13 amino acids. Here the CDR3 DNA reads TGTGCCAGCAGCTTAGATAAAAACTATGGCTACACCTTC. It translates to CASSLDKNYGYTF.

The sample holds many counts of this clonotype. The gene calls are TRBV18 and TRBJ2-5; the D is unclear. Trimming stripped 3 bases from V and 7 bases from J, with 12 bases between. The CDR3 consists of 13 residues. Germline V CDR1 and CDR2: KGHSH, LQKENI. The CDR3 DNA reads TGTGCCAGCTCACCTGACACGAGAGGGACCCAGTACTTC. It translates to CASSPDTRGTQYF.

This clonotype showed up many times. The chain has TRBV12-3 or TRBV12-4 and TRBJ1-1; D is undetermined. V dropped 1 base and J dropped 0 bases, with 6 bases sitting between them. The CDR3 consists of 14 residues. Here the CDR3 reads CASSLDGLNTEAFF. The CDR3 DNA follows: TGTGCCAGCAGTTTAGACGGGTTGAACACTGAAGCTTTCTTT.

The chain employs TRBV19 and TRBJ2-7, with a weak D call TRBD1 (6 bases). The CDR3 length is 16 residues. V dropped 6 bases and J dropped 1 base, with 19 bases sitting between them. CDR1 LNHDA and CDR2 SQIVND come from the germline V gene (reference sequence). The CDR3 DNA reads TGTGCCAGTAGCAACCCGATCTCGACAGGATCCTACGAGCAGTACTTC. Translation: CASSNPISTGSYEQYF.

V gene TRBV15 combines with J gene TRBJ2-7, with 7 nucleotides matching TRBD2. This CDR3 is 14 amino acids long. In germline, CDR1 is LNHNV, CDR2 YYDKDF (reference sequence). V was pared by 1 base and J by 2 bases, with 2 bases of the junction left unmatched. DNA of the CDR3: TGTGCCACCAGCAGAGTAGGGACTACCTACGAGCAGTACTTC. Amino acids: CATSRVGTTYEQYF.

Regarding this clonotype: An end of the junction differs from the germline gene, which may be a read error. The chain employs TRBV2 and TRBJ2-3; possible D gene TRBD2, 7 bases. CDR1 and CDR2 from the germline V gene are SNHLY and FYNNEI. CDR3 length equals 13 residues. In DNA, the CDR3 is TGTGCCGGCAGTCCCCCGGGGGGCGATACGCAGTATTTT. Encoded protein: CAGSPPGGDTQYF.

V usage is TRBV7-9 and J usage is TRBJ2-3; no reliable D call. This CDR3 contains 13 residues. Per the germline V gene, CDR1 is SEHNR and CDR2 is FQNEAQ (reference sequence). V lost 5 bases and J 5 bases, leaving 11 bases between the germline ends. The CDR3 is CASSRASEDTQYF. CDR3 nucleotide sequence: TGTGCCAGCAGCCGTGCATCGGAAGATACGCAGTATTTT.

The chain employs TRBV11-2 and TRBJ2-1, with TRBD2 matching over 14 bases. The CDR3 sequence is 17 residues long. After removal of 5 bases from V and 9 bases from J, the junction contained 12 bases not matched to a gene. Germline V CDR1 and CDR2: SGHAT, FQNNGV. CDR3 sequence: CASSILRLAGGDSEQFF. CDR3 coding DNA: TGTGCCAGCAGCATTTTACGACTAGCGGGGGGGGACAGTGAGCAGTTCTTC.

Ten or more counts support this clonotype. This chain uses TRBV20-1 with TRBJ1-1, with D unclear. V shed 5 bases and J shed 4 bases, with 8 bases lying between them. The CDR3 totals 11 residues. Germline V gene lookup returns CDR1 DFQATT and CDR2 SNEGSKA (reference sequence). This chain's CDR3 is CSASSSTEAFF. CDR3 bases: TGCAGTGCTTCTAGCAGCACTGAAGCTTTCTTT.

V and J are TRBV20-1 and TRBJ2-7, with 15 bases lining up with TRBD2. Germline CDR1 is DFQATT and CDR2 is SNEGSKA (reference sequence). Trimming removed 5 bases from V and 4 bases from J; junction bases left unmatched: 6. The CDR3 has 15 amino acids. CDR3 loop: CSALGLAGGPYEQYF. The CDR3 coding sequence is TGCAGTGCTCTTGGACTAGCGGGGGGGCCATACGAGCAGTACTTC.